The 5 T cell receptor beta chains presented below share a single source sample, sequenced in a study of blood T cell repertoires in COVID-19. Clones were sequenced by immunoSEQ multiplex PCR, and TCRdb holds only the in-frame ones, with some missing. This repertoire shows about 180,000 clones, around nine tenths found once; its top ten account for around 13%. Material for sequencing was peripheral blood. These TCRs come from a woman aged 70-85 years with COVID-19, enrolled during active disease.

The V call is TRBV4-2, the J call TRBJ2-2; TRBD2 aligns across 7 bases. V was clipped by 0 bases and J by 8 bases; unmatched bases: 9. Germline assignment: CDR1 LGHNA and CDR2 YNFKEQ. This CDR3 spans 16 amino acids. The CDR3 loop is CASSQEGLPRGGELFF. Written as DNA, the CDR3 is TGTGCCAGCAGCCAAGAGGGACTACCAAGGGGAGGGGAGCTGTTTTTT.

The rearrangement joins TRBV6-5 to TRBJ2-6, with unresolved D. V was shortened by 7 bases and J by 0 bases, with 10 bases between the two germline ends. Germline V gene data show CDR1 as MNHEY and CDR2 as SVGAGI. This CDR3 region has 15 residues. CDR3 sequence: CASNNSSSGANVLTF. CDR3 DNA: TGTGCCAGCAATAACAGCAGCTCTGGGGCCAACGTCCTGACTTTC.

V and J are TRBV30 and TRBJ2-7; tentative D call: TRBD1 (6 bases). V was clipped by 4 bases and J by 1 base, with 11 bases between them. Germline V gene data show CDR1 as GTSNPN and CDR2 as SVGIG (reference sequence). The CDR3 is 13 residues long. The CDR3 nucleotides read TGTGCCTGGATCGGACAGTTGTCCTACGAGCAGTACTTC. Encoded protein: CAWIGQLSYEQYF.

This chain uses TRBV30 with TRBJ2-1, with D possibly being TRBD2 (6 bases). Germline V CDR1 and CDR2: GTSNPN, SVGIG (reference sequence). The CDR3 consists of 12 residues. Trimming removed 8 bases at V and 0 bases at J, with 8 bases between. The DNA of the CDR3 is TGTGCCGCCGGGAGCTCCTACAATGAGCAGTTCTTC. This sequence encodes CAAGSSYNEQFF.

The chain employs TRBV6-5 and TRBJ2-5, with 7 bases that match TRBD1. V dropped 0 bases and J dropped 5; count of bases not matched to a gene: 6. This CDR3 contains 15 residues. Germline CDR1 reads MNHEY; CDR2 reads SVGAGI. CDR3 DNA sequence: TGTGCCAGCAGTTACTCGACTTCACAGGGGGAGACCCAGTACTTC. This translates into CASSYSTSQGETQYF.